The subject of this entry is one T cell receptor (beta chain). Its antigen is currently unknown. Treatment meaning: 15 to 20 received Ad26.COV2.S at low or high dose, single or two shots; about 5 received placebo; per-sample allocation not given. Sampling occurred on day 63 after the first vaccine or placebo injection. Donor was an adult aged 18-55 years in Boston. This vaccine is an Ad26 vector that expresses the Wuhan-strain SARS-CoV-2 spike. Method: immunoSEQ multiplex PCR; TCRdb's copy keeps in-frame clones and lacks some. The sample consists of 410,000 or so clones, over 80% of them appearing once. The V gene's germline CDR1 is MDHEN and CDR2 SYDVKM. The V and J ends lost 7 bases and 4 bases respectively, with 14 bases between them. This CDR3 contains 14 residues. This sample is part of a study of Ad26.COV2.S vaccination and SARS-CoV-2 variants. Whole-study results and caveats: Substantial response breadth was reportedly seen for spike-specific CD8+ and CD4+ T cells after vaccination.

This sequence was found in a person between 18 and 59 years old who received the Ad26.COV2.S COVID-19 vaccine or a placebo. The V and J genes are TRBV28 and TRBJ1-3, with a weak D call TRBD1 (6 bases). This specimen consisted of peripheral blood, obtained in a trial of Ad26.COV2.S vaccine versus placebo. CDR3 amino acids: CASTTPQGGNTIYF. For the CDR3, the DNA is TGTGCCAGCACCACCCCACAGGGAGGAAACACCATATATTTT.